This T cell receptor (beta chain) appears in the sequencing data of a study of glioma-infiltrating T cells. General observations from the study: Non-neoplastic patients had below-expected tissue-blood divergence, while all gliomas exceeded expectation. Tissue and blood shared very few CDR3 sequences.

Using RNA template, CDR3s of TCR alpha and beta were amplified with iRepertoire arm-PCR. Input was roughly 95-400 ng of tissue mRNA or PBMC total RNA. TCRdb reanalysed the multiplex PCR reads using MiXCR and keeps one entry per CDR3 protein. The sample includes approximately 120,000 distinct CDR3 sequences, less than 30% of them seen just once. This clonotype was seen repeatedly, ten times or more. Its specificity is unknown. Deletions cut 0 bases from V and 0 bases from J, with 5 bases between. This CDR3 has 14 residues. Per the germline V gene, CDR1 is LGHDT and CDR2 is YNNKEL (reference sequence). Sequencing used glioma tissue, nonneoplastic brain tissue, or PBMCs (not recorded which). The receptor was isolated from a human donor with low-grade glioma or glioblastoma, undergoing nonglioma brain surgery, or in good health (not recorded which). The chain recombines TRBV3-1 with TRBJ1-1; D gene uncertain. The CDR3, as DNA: TGTGCCAGCAGCCAAGATCGCGTGAACACTGAAGCTTTCTTT. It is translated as CASSQDRVNTEAFF.